What follows describes a single T cell receptor (beta chain). What it recognizes is unknown. Only in-frame clones appear in the TCRdb table, and some are missing; sequencing was by immunoSEQ multiplex PCR. This table holds roughly 80,000 clones, around 93% found once. This sample stems from a study of T cell responses to AZD1222 COVID-19 vaccine. Overall study results and limits: Donors were largely white British and mainly female; clonal diversity was possibly underestimated. Reports indicate that nearly half of spike-specific TCRs are directed at unmutated variant regions. Dominant CD4 TCR responses targeted spike regions 160-218 and 743-854.

CDR1 is MNHEY and CDR2 is SVGEGT in the germline V gene. The CDR3 totals 13 residues. The germline V and J ends were trimmed by 4 bases and 9 bases, with 13 bases remaining between them. This chain links TRBV6-2 or TRBV6-3 with TRBJ1-5; D gene unclear. This receptor was obtained from an adult who received the AZD1222 COVID-19 vaccine. The sample consisted of peripheral blood, taken 28 days after the second AZD1222 dose. CDR3 in amino acids: CASSSGPWRPQHF. DNA for the CDR3: TGTGCCAGCAGTTCTGGCCCATGGCGGCCCCAGCATTTT.